This TCR beta chain was profiled in a study of cytomegalovirus exposure and HLA in healthy donors. Both 60 Vbeta primers and 13 Jbeta primers went into the PCR. Generated by immunoSEQ multiplex PCR, the TCRdb table keeps only in-frame clones and is missing some. The data hold some 99,000 clones, with 75% to 80% observed a single time. Study-wide results and limits: Within a later analysis, the majority of CMV-associated TCR beta chains appeared HLA-restricted. Follow-up analysis later connected one missense variant in DCLRE1C with trimming of TCR beta V- and J-genes. A later analysis showed that HLA-associated TCR beta chains had undergone more clonal expansion than equally common others. For most TCR beta V segments, an earlier analysis put the productive rate at about 90% or about 30% of the time.

In regard to this clone: The antigen remains unidentified.

The CDR3 spans 14 residues. The junction had 4 bases not matched to a gene; V was cut back by 3 bases and J by 5 bases. The V gene's germline CDR1 is SQVTM and CDR2 ANQGSEA. J is TRBJ2-3 and V is TRBV29-1; 11 positions match TRBD2. The origin of this receptor is a female donor in good health and CMV-seronegative. Sequencing used PBMCs. The CDR3, as DNA: TGCAGCGTTGACCGGACTAGCGGGCAAGATACGCAGTATTTT. Translated: CSVDRTSGQDTQYF.